These 8 T cell receptor beta chains share one sample of origin, sequenced in a study of early T cells in non-severe SARS-CoV-2 infection. TCRdb re-called the 5' RACE reads through MiXCR, storing one row per CDR3 protein. Of tens of thousands of distinct CDR3 sequences listed, 5% to 6% are singletons. Specimen: whole blood. Every receptor here comes from an adult who was a healthcare worker with PCR-confirmed SARS-CoV-2 infection or an uninfected control (not recorded which).

This clonotype was detected a few times. The V gene is TRBV29-1, the J gene TRBJ2-7; 9 positions match TRBD1. The V gene end was trimmed by 6 bases and the J gene end by 2 bases; junction bases not matched to a gene: 8. CDR3 size: 14 residues. CDR1 SQVTM and CDR2 ANQGSEA come from the germline V gene. CDR3 bases: TGCAGCGTGGGTCCTGGACAGGGGACCTACGAGCAGTACTTC. Amino acids: CSVGPGQGTYEQYF.

This clonotype was seen ten or more times. The J gene is TRBJ1-1, the V gene TRBV18; no reliable D call. This CDR3 spans 12 amino acids. V lost 4 bases and J 2 bases, leaving 5 bases between the germline ends. Looked up from germline, CDR1 is KGHSH and CDR2 is LQKENI. Here the CDR3 reads CASSQGNTEAFF. CDR3 in DNA: TGTGCCAGCTCACAGGGAAACACTGAAGCTTTCTTT. Full variable domain (remainder filled in from reference TRBV18 and TRBJ1-1): NAGVMQNPRHLVRRRGQEARLRCSPMKGHSHVYWYRQLPEEGLKFMVYLQKENIIDESGMPKERFSAEFPKEGPSILRIQQVVRGDSAAYFCASSQGNTEAFFGQGTRLTVV.

In this sample, this clonotype turned up a few times. The V gene is TRBV29-1, the J gene TRBJ2-2; 9 positions match TRBD2. Germline CDR1 SQVTM, CDR2 ANQGSEA. After removal of 6 bases from V and 6 bases from J, the junction contained 11 bases not matched to a gene. The CDR3 sequence is 15 residues long. The CDR3 coding sequence is TGCAGCGTCCAGGATAGCGGGAGCCGATCCGGGGAGCTGTTTTTT. This codes for CSVQDSGSRSGELFF.

The rearrangement links TRBV5-1 to TRBJ2-1, with unresolved D. Trimming took 1 base from V and 4 from J, leaving 6 bases between them. The CDR3 is made up of 13 amino acids. Germline V gene lookup returns CDR1 SGHRS and CDR2 YFSETQ. Here the CDR3 DNA reads TGCGCCAGCAGCTTGTTCTTGTACAATGAGCAGTTCTTC. Its translation is CASSLFLYNEQFF.

This clonotype was observed many times. The gene calls are TRBV19 and TRBJ2-4; D unclear. Germline CDR1 and CDR2: LNHDA and SQIVND (reference sequence). The CDR3 sequence is 16 residues long. The V end was cut by 4 bases, the J end by 2 bases, with 15 bases between. CDR3 sequence: CASSTSLMGTKNIQYF. The DNA of the CDR3 is TGTGCCAGTAGTACTTCACTAATGGGAACCAAAAACATTCAGTACTTC.

This clonotype occurred many times. This chain links TRBV19 with TRBJ1-2; 9 bases are a match to TRBD1. CDR3 size: 15 residues. Germline V gene lookup returns CDR1 LNHDA and CDR2 SQIVND (reference sequence). V gave up 7 bases and J gave up 4 bases; unmatched junction bases: 10. CDR3 sequence: CASTPDRGKAYGYTF. In DNA form, the CDR3 reads TGTGCCAGTACCCCAGACAGGGGGAAGGCCTATGGCTACACCTTC.

Ten or more counts support this clonotype. Here the CDR3 DNA reads TGTGCCAGCAGCTTCTCCAGGGGGGCCGGGGAGACCCAGTACTTC. Translating gives CASSFSRGAGETQYF. The chain employs TRBV11-2 and TRBJ2-5, with D maybe TRBD1 (7 bases). Per germline, CDR1 SGHAT and CDR2 FQNNGV. CDR3 size: 15 residues. The V end was cut by 3 bases, the J end by 5 bases, with 16 bases between.

This clonotype was picked up many times. CDR3 sequence: CASSPLASGRADNEQFF. As DNA, the CDR3 is TGTGCCAGCAGCCCCCTAGCTAGCGGGAGAGCTGACAATGAGCAGTTCTTC. V is TRBV11-3 and J is TRBJ2-1, with 10 bases lining up with TRBD2. The CDR3 extends over 17 amino acids. CDR1 SGHNT and CDR2 YENEEA come from the germline V gene. V shed 5 bases and J 5 bases; nucleotides not matched to a gene: 12. Full variable domain (missing parts from reference TRBV11-3 and TRBJ2-1): EAGVVQSPRYKIIEKKQPVAFWCNPISGHNTLYWYLQNLGQGPELLIRYENEEAVDDSQLPKDRFSAERLKGVDSTLKIQPAELGDSAVYLCASSPLASGRADNEQFFGPGTRLTVL.